One T cell receptor (beta chain) is described in this entry. The antigen remains undetermined. The junction had 7 bases not matched to a gene; V was cut back by 1 base and J by 4 bases. Germline CDR1 and CDR2: MGHRA and YSYEKL. CDR3 length equals 17 residues. This specimen belongs to a study of cytomegalovirus exposure and HLA in healthy donors. Overall study findings and caveats: The study dropped some indistinguishable V segments, TRBV6-2 and TRBV6-3 among them. TCR beta V segments were, for the most part, productive about 87% or about 30% of the time in an earlier analysis.

13 Jbeta primers and 60 Vbeta primers were used for the PCR. Method: immunoSEQ multiplex PCR; TCRdb's copy keeps in-frame clones and lacks some. The table lists about 180,000 clones, 80% to 85% of them singletons. This TCR came from a boy aged 2 to 10 in good health and CMV-seronegative. This sequence joins TRBV4-1 and TRBJ2-3; the match to TRBD2 covers 11 bases. The sequencing sample was made of PBMCs. For the CDR3, the DNA is TGCGCCAGCAGCCAAGTTGCGACTAGCGGGATCGCAGATACGCAGTATTTT. This codes for CASSQVATSGIADTQYF.